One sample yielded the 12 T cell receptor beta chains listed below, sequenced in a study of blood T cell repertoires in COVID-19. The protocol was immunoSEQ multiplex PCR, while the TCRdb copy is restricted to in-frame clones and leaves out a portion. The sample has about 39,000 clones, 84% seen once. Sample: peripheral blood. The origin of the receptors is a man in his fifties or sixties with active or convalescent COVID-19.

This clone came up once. CDR3 sequence: CASSLAGSEQYF. The CDR3 region has the DNA TGTGCCAGCAGCTTAGCCGGTAGCGAGCAGTACTTC. The chain joins TRBV7-9 to TRBJ2-7; no clear D. This CDR3 is 12 amino acids long. Looked up from germline, CDR1 is SEHNR and CDR2 is FQNEAQ (reference sequence). Trimming left V 0 bases short and J 6 bases short, with 6 bases between.

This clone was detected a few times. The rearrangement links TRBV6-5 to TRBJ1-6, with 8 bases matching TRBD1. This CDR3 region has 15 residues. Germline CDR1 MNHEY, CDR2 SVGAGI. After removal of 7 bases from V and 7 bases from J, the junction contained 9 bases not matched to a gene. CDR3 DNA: TGTGCCAGCAACCGGGACAGGATTAAAAATTCACCCCTCCACTTT. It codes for CASNRDRIKNSPLHF.

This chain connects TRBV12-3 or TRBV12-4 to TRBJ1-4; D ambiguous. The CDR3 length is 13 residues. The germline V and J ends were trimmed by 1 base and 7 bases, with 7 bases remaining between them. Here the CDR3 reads CASSLGPFEKLFF. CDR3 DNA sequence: TGTGCCAGCAGTTTAGGGCCTTTTGAAAAACTGTTTTTT.

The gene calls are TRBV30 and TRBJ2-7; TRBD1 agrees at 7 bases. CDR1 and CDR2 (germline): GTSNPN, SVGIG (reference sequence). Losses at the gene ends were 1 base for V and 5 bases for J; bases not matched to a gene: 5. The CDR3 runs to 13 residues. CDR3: CAWSADRVDEQYF. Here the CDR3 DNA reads TGTGCCTGGAGTGCCGACAGGGTGGACGAGCAGTACTTC.

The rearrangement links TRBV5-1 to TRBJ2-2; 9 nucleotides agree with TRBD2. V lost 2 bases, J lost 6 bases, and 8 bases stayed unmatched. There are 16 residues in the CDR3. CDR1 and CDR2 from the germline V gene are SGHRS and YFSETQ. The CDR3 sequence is CASSFIAGAFAGELFF. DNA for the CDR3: TGCGCCAGCAGCTTCATAGCGGGGGCCTTCGCCGGGGAGCTGTTTTTT.

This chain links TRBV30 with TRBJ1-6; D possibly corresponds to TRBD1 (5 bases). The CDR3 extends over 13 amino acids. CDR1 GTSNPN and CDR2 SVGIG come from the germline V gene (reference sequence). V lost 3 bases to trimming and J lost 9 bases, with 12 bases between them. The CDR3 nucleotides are TGTGCCTGGAGGGAGGGGAAAGGTTCACCCCTCCACTTT. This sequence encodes CAWREGKGSPLHF.

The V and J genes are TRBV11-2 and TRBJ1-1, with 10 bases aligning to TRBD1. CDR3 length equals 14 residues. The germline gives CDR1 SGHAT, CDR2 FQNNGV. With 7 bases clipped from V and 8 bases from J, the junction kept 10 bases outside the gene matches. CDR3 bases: TGTGCCAGCACCAGGGACAGGGGACCGAACGAAGCTTTCTTT. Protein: CASTRDRGPNEAFF.

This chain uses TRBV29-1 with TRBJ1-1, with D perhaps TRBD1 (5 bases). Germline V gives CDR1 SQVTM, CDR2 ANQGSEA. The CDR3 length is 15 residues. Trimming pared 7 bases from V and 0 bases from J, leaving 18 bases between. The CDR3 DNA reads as TGCAGCGGGGGGAAGGGGACTACATTGAACACTGAAGCTTTCTTT. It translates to CSGGKGTTLNTEAFF.

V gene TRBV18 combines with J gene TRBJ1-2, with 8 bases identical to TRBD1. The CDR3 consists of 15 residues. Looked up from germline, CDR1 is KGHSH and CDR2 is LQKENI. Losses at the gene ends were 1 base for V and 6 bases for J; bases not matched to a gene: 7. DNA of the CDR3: TGTGCCAGCTCACCACAACAGGGGGAAGTAGATGGCTACACCTTC. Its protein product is CASSPQQGEVDGYTF.

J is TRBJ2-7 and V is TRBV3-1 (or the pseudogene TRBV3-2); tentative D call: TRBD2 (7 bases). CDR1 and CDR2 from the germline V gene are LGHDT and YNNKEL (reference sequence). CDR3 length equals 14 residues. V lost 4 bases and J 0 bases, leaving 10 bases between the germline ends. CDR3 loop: CASSLGGGSYEQYF. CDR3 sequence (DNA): TGTGCCAGCAGCCTAGGGGGGGGCTCCTACGAGCAGTACTTC.

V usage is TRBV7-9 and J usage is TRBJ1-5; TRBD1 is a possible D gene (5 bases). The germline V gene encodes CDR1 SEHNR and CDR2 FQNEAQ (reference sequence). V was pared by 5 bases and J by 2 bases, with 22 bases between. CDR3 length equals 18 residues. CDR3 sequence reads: CASSPPTAGGIGNQPQHF. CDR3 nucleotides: TGTGCCAGCAGCCCCCCCACCGCCGGGGGTATTGGCAATCAGCCCCAGCATTTT. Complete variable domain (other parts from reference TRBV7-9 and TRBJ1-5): DTGVSQNPRHKITKRGQNVTFRCDPISEHNRLYWYRQTLGQGPEFLTYFQNEAQLEKSRLLSDRFSAERPKGSFSTLEIQRTEQGDSAMYLCASSPPTAGGIGNQPQHFGDGTRLSIL.

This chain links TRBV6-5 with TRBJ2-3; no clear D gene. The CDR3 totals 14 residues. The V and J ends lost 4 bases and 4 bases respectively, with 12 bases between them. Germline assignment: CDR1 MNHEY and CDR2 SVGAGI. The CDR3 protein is CASSFSAQADTQYF. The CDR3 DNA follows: TGTGCCAGCAGTTTTTCGGCGCAGGCAGATACGCAGTATTTT.